Below, 5 T cell receptor beta chains from the same sample are listed, as sequenced in a study of blood T cells in healthy people across ages. A sample-barcoded 5' primer and a J-beta primer mix were used in a second PCR of roughly 7 to 11 cycles. Via MiXCR, TCRdb re-called the 5' RACE reads, giving one row per CDR3 protein. Among about 1,600,000 distinct CDR3 sequences listed, 40% to 50% were seen once. Sequencing was done on a sample of blood. The receptors here all came from a woman aged 18-29 years in good health.

A word on this clonotype: A single base separates this from a much larger clone, so it may be a read error. The CDR3, as DNA: TGTGCCAGCAGTTCTTACACGGTCAATGAGCAGTACTTC. Its translation is CASSSYTVNEQYF. The V and J genes are TRBV28 and TRBJ2-7; D is unclear. This CDR3 spans 13 amino acids. The V and J ends lost 4 bases and 7 bases respectively, with 14 bases between them. The germline V gene encodes CDR1 MDHEN and CDR2 SYDVKM.

Of note for this clonotype: One end of the junction fails to match germline, which may point to a read error. The CDR3 is CASRGGKVQYF. In DNA, the CDR3 is TGTGCCAGCAGGGGTGGTAAGGTCCAGTACTTT. The chain couples TRBV3-1 to TRBJ2-5; the D is unclear. CDR3 length equals 11 residues. Germline CDR1 and CDR2: LGHDT and YNNKEL (reference sequence).

On this clonotype: This could be a read error, since a much larger clone is one nucleotide away. This rearrangement joins TRBV12-5 to TRBJ2-5; D gene unclear. Germline CDR1 and CDR2: LGHNT and FRNRAP. The CDR3 is 11 amino acids. DNA of the CDR3: TGTGCTAGTGCCACGCATGGAACCCAGGACTTC. Encoded protein: CASATHGTQDF.

This sequence joins TRBV20-1 and TRBJ2-7; D could derive from TRBD1 or TRBD2 (5 bases each). Trimming removed 6 bases at V and 2 bases at J, with 11 bases between. In germline, CDR1 is DFQATT, CDR2 SNEGSKA (reference sequence). The CDR3 contains 12 residues. The CDR3 spells CSAGDLPYEQYF. CDR3 in DNA: TGCAGTGCCGGGGACCTACCCTACGAGCAGTACTTC.

The chain combines TRBV4-1 with TRBJ2-1; TRBD2 might be the D (6 bases). This CDR3 contains 16 residues. V lost 0 bases and J lost 4, with 13 bases in between. Per germline, CDR1 MGHRA and CDR2 YSYEKL. The DNA for the CDR3 is TGCGCCAGCAGCCAAGAAAGTAGCGGTATTTACAATGAGCAGTTCTTC. This codes for CASSQESSGIYNEQFF.